Listed below are T cell receptor beta chains from one sample, sequenced in a study of shared clonotypes between healthy human individuals. Measured with immunoSEQ multiplex PCR; TCRdb has only the in-frame clones, and not every one. The sample includes 560,000 or so clones, around 96% of them seen just once. Sequencing used naive CD8+ T cells sorted from blood. Receptors originate from a woman aged 25 to 39 in good health. The CDR3 runs from the conserved cysteine through the conserved F or W. The D gene is left open where the match is weak. Clone size appears in some rows only: once, few, many, or a class for an expanded clone.

J gene: TRBJ1-1; clone size: .; V gene: TRBV27; D gene: .; CDR3 DNA: TGTGCCAGCAGTTTACGGCGGGCGGTGACTGAAGCTTTCTTT; CDR3 protein: CASSLRRAVTEAFF
J gene: TRBJ2-7; clone size: .; V gene: TRBV21-1; D gene: .; CDR3 DNA: TGTGCCAGCAGCAAGCGCTGGACTAGCGGGAGGAACGAGCAGTACTTC; CDR3 protein: CASSKRWTSGRNEQYF
J gene: TRBJ2-3; clone size: .; V gene: TRBV19; D gene: .; CDR3 DNA: TGTGCCAGTAGTACACTCCCGGGACAAACTAGCACAGATACGCAGTATTTT; CDR3 protein: CASSTLPGQTSTDTQYF
J gene: TRBJ1-5; clone size: .; V gene: TRBV12-5; D gene: .; CDR3 DNA: TGTGCTAGTGGACGGAATCAACAGGGAACTTATAGCAATCAGCCCCAGCATTTT; CDR3 protein: CASGRNQQGTYSNQPQHF
J gene: TRBJ2-5; clone size: once; V gene: TRBV5-3; D gene: .; CDR3 DNA: TGTGCCAGAAGCCGGACCTCGCGGGGAGGAGGAGAGACCCAGTACTTC; CDR3 protein: CARSRTSRGGGETQYF
J gene: TRBJ1-4; clone size: .; V gene: TRBV9; D gene: .; CDR3 DNA: TGTGCCAGCAGCGTAGGTGAACAGAATGAAAAACTGTTTTTT; CDR3 protein: CASSVGEQNEKLFF
J gene: TRBJ2-1; clone size: .; V gene: TRBV7-9; D gene: .; CDR3 DNA: TGTGCCAGCACCAATCAGGGGAGGGACAATGAGCAGTTCTTC; CDR3 protein: CASTNQGRDNEQFF
J gene: TRBJ2-7; clone size: .; V gene: TRBV5-1; D gene: .; CDR3 DNA: TGCGCCAGCAGCACAGGACCGGACGGCACCTACGAGCAGTACTTC; CDR3 protein: CASSTGPDGTYEQYF
J gene: TRBJ1-1; clone size: .; V gene: TRBV28; D gene: .; CDR3 DNA: TGTGCCAGCGCGCCTATGAACACTGAAGCTTTCTTT; CDR3 protein: CASAPMNTEAFF
J gene: TRBJ2-6; clone size: .; V gene: TRBV7-9; D gene: .; CDR3 DNA: TGTGCCAGCAGCTTAGTCTACTCTGGGGCCAACGTCCTGACTTTC; CDR3 protein: CASSLVYSGANVLTF
J gene: TRBJ2-7; clone size: .; V gene: TRBV19; D gene: .; CDR3 DNA: TGTGCCAGTAGTATCACAGTTCTCTACGAGCAGTACTTC; CDR3 protein: CASSITVLYEQYF
J gene: TRBJ1-5; clone size: .; V gene: TRBV4-2; D gene: TRBD1; CDR3 DNA: TGTGCCAGCAGCCAAGATAGAGTTTCGGCAGGGGGTGTTGGGCCCCAGCATTTT; CDR3 protein: CASSQDRVSAGGVGPQHF
J gene: TRBJ2-7; clone size: .; V gene: TRBV28; D gene: TRBD2; CDR3 DNA: TGTGCCAGCAGTCACGGGACTAGCGGGTACGAGCAGTACTTC; CDR3 protein: CASSHGTSGYEQYF
J gene: TRBJ1-2; clone size: .; V gene: TRBV14; D gene: .; CDR3 DNA: TGTGCCAGCAGCCAAGAGTGGAATGGCTACACCTTC; CDR3 protein: CASSQEWNGYTF
J gene: TRBJ2-7; clone size: .; V gene: TRBV10-3; D gene: TRBD2; CDR3 DNA: TGTGCCATCAGTGAAGAGGGAAAAGGACTAGCAAGCCACGAGCAGTACTTC; CDR3 protein: CAISEEGKGLASHEQYF
J gene: TRBJ2-7; clone size: .; V gene: TRBV6-1; D gene: .; CDR3 DNA: TGTGCCATCAGTGAGTCGATACGGGGACCCTACTCCTACGAGCAGTACTTC; CDR3 protein: CAISESIRGPYSYEQYF
J gene: TRBJ2-7; clone size: once; V gene: TRBV28; D gene: .; CDR3 DNA: TGTGCCAGCAGTTTCGGGAGCTACGAGCAGTACTTC; CDR3 protein: CASSFGSYEQYF
J gene: TRBJ2-7; clone size: once; V gene: TRBV5-6; D gene: .; CDR3 DNA: TGTGCCAGCAGCTTTTGGGGGGCCTACGAGCAGTACTTC; CDR3 protein: CASSFWGAYEQYF
J gene: TRBJ2-2; clone size: .; V gene: TRBV7-8; D gene: .; CDR3 DNA: TGTGCCAGCAGCTTAGTTATGATGCGCACCGGGGAGCTGTTTTTT; CDR3 protein: CASSLVMMRTGELFF
J gene: TRBJ2-5; clone size: few; V gene: TRBV4-1; D gene: .; CDR3 DNA: TGCGCCAGCAGCCACCGCGTCCAAGAGACCCAGTACTTC; CDR3 protein: CASSHRVQETQYF
J gene: TRBJ2-1; clone size: .; V gene: TRBV27; D gene: .; CDR3 DNA: TGTGCCAGCAGTTTATTGGGGATAGCAAATGAGCAGTTCTTC; CDR3 protein: CASSLLGIANEQFF
J gene: TRBJ2-7; clone size: .; V gene: TRBV5-6; D gene: TRBD2; CDR3 DNA: TGTGCCAGCAGCCTGACCGGACCCTCTAGCGGGACGCCCTACGAGCAGTACTTC; CDR3 protein: CASSLTGPSSGTPYEQYF
J gene: TRBJ2-1; clone size: .; V gene: TRBV19; D gene: .; CDR3 DNA: TGTGCCAGTAGTATTTCCGTCGTGAAATTCTTC; CDR3 protein: CASSISVVKFF
J gene: TRBJ1-1; clone size: .; V gene: TRBV7-9; D gene: .; CDR3 DNA: TGTGCCAGCAGCCCCCCCGATGAAGCTTTCTTT; CDR3 protein: CASSPPDEAFF
J gene: TRBJ2-7; clone size: .; V gene: TRBV7-9; D gene: .; CDR3 DNA: TGTGCCAGCAGCTTAGAGGGTGACCGCCCGAACGAGCAGTACTTC; CDR3 protein: CASSLEGDRPNEQYF
J gene: TRBJ1-2; clone size: .; V gene: TRBV27; D gene: .; CDR3 DNA: TGTGCCAGCAGTTCCGGGCCCTACTATGGCTACACCTTC; CDR3 protein: CASSSGPYYGYTF